This T cell receptor beta chain was documented in a study of cytotoxic CD8 clonotypes in ibrutinib-treated CLL. A word on this clone: Antigen: not known.

Study outcomes and limitations: Among the clonotypes, public ones were uncommon and contracted or held stable on treatment.

Data came from immunoSEQ multiplex PCR; TCRdb stores just in-frame clones and leaves some out. The sample carries over 100,000 clones, approximately 83% recorded once. The sequence derives from a human donor with chronic lymphocytic leukemia. The material sequenced was PBMCs, taken after 24 months of ibrutinib treatment.

The CDR3 sequence: CASSLDRLAGGNEQFF. The CDR3 nucleotides read TGCGCCAGCAGCTTGGATCGACTAGCGGGGGGCAATGAGCAGTTCTTC. The rearrangement links TRBV5-1 to TRBJ2-1; TRBD2 aligns across 13 bases. The CDR3 totals 16 residues. Germline-derived CDR1 and CDR2 are SGHRS and YFSETQ. J lost 6 bases, V lost 0 bases, and 3 bases had no gene match.